This T cell receptor beta chain was sequenced during a study of cytomegalovirus exposure and HLA in healthy donors. PCR amplification relied on 60 Vbeta primers (plus 13 Jbeta primers). Method: immunoSEQ multiplex PCR; TCRdb's copy keeps in-frame clones and lacks some. The profile shows 150,000 to 200,000 clones, roughly 80% of them singletons. This clone appeared a few times. What it recognizes is unknown. CDR1 SNHLY and CDR2 FYNNEI come from the germline V gene. The V and J ends lost 4 bases and 4 bases respectively, with 19 bases between them. The CDR3 is made up of 16 amino acids. Overall study findings and caveats: The authors judged a highly shared variant cluster likely a sequencing artifact.

The V call is TRBV2, the J call TRBJ1-1; maybe TRBD1 (6 bases). Material: PBMCs. The origin of this receptor is a male donor in good health and CMV-seronegative. The CDR3 nucleotides are TGTGCCAGCAGTGCCTCGGGGGGGGCGATATTCACTGAAGCTTTCTTT. It specifies CASSASGGAIFTEAFF.